This T cell receptor (beta chain) was profiled in a study of PD-L1 blockade in urothelial cancer. Time point described: pretreatment peripheral blood. Germline V lookup: CDR1 MGHRA, CDR2 YSYEKL. The CDR3 has 17 amino acids. Trimming cost V 1 base and J 6 bases; bases outside gene matches: 6. Some clones are missing from TCRdb's copy, which holds only in-frame ones; the method was immunoSEQ multiplex PCR. The repertoire consists of around 33,000 clones, with about four fifths occurring once and the leading ten covering about 7%. The rearrangement joins TRBV4-1 to TRBJ2-3; the match to TRBD2 covers 14 bases. The input for sequencing was PBMCs, taken around atezolizumab (anti-PD-L1) treatment. The receptor's source is a man in his 60s with urothelial cancer. The CDR3 loop reads CASSQARRTSGGDTQYF. Here the CDR3 DNA reads TGCGCCAGCAGCCAAGCGCGTAGGACTAGCGGGGGGGATACGCAGTATTTT.